These T cell receptor beta chains were read from a single sample in a study of pediatric ulcerative colitis. TCRdb's copy holds only in-frame clones and misses some; the assay was immunoSEQ multiplex PCR. Here the sample spans around 64,000 clones, about three quarters being singletons. Sequencing was carried out using blood. The receptors here all came from a boy aged 5-17 years with moderate ulcerative colitis. CDR3s include the opening cysteine and the closing phenylalanine or tryptophan. D genes are given only for firm matches. Clone sizes are given selectively: once, few, many, or a class where the clone is expanded.

J gene: TRBJ1-5
D gene: .
clone size: few
V gene: TRBV6-5
CDR3 DNA: TGTGCCAGCAGTTCTGAGGGGATTAGCGGTCAGCCCCAGCATTTT
CDR3 protein: CASSSEGISGQPQHF

J gene: TRBJ2-1
D gene: .
clone size: .
V gene: TRBV5-1
CDR3 DNA: TGCGCCAGCAGCTTGGATGGCTCCCGAAAGTTCTTC
CDR3 protein: CASSLDGSRKFF

J gene: TRBJ1-6
D gene: .
clone size: .
V gene: TRBV7-2
CDR3 DNA: TGTGCCAGCAGCTTGGGGTATAATTCACCCCTCCACTTT
CDR3 protein: CASSLGYNSPLHF

J gene: TRBJ2-7
D gene: .
clone size: once
V gene: TRBV19
CDR3 DNA: TGTGCCAGTAGTAGATTAACAGGTTCCTACGAGCAGTACTTC
CDR3 protein: CASSRLTGSYEQYF

J gene: TRBJ2-5
D gene: TRBD2
clone size: .
V gene: TRBV6-6
CDR3 DNA: TGTGCCAGCAGTTATATGAGCGGGGGGGAGGGAGAGACCCAGTACTTC
CDR3 protein: CASSYMSGGEGETQYF

J gene: TRBJ1-2
D gene: TRBD1
clone size: .
V gene: TRBV5-6
CDR3 DNA: TGTGCCAGCAGCTTGGAGGGGGCCTACTATGGCTACACCTTC
CDR3 protein: CASSLEGAYYGYTF

J gene: TRBJ2-7
D gene: .
clone size: .
V gene: TRBV27
CDR3 DNA: TGTGCCAGCAGAAGAAGGCCCGAGGAAGACTACGAGCAGTACTTC
CDR3 protein: CASRRRPEEDYEQYF

J gene: TRBJ2-3
D gene: TRBD2
clone size: .
V gene: TRBV29-1
CDR3 DNA: TGCAGCGTTGAAGATCAGTCTCCGGCTAGCGGGAGTTCCACAGATACGCAGTATTTT
CDR3 protein: CSVEDQSPASGSSTDTQYF

J gene: TRBJ1-1
D gene: .
clone size: .
V gene: TRBV7-6
CDR3 DNA: TGTGCCAGCAGCTTATCTCCGCGGGGTGGGAACACTGAAGCTTTCTTT
CDR3 protein: CASSLSPRGGNTEAFF

J gene: TRBJ2-7
D gene: .
clone size: .
V gene: TRBV7-9
CDR3 DNA: TGTGCCAGCAGCTTAAACCTAGGCTCCTACGAGCAGTACTTC
CDR3 protein: CASSLNLGSYEQYF

J gene: TRBJ2-7
D gene: .
clone size: few
V gene: TRBV2
CDR3 DNA: TGTGCCAGCAGTGATTCGGTACAGCCCCGCTACGAGCAGTACTTC
CDR3 protein: CASSDSVQPRYEQYF

J gene: TRBJ1-2
D gene: TRBD1
clone size: few
V gene: TRBV7-9
CDR3 DNA: TGTGCCAGCAGCTTGACAGGGTACAACTATGGCTACACCTTC
CDR3 protein: CASSLTGYNYGYTF

J gene: TRBJ1-2
D gene: .
clone size: .
V gene: TRBV5-1
CDR3 DNA: TGTGCCAGCAGCTTGGATTCGTCTTTCTATGGCTACACCTTC
CDR3 protein: CASSLDSSFYGYTF

J gene: TRBJ2-1
D gene: TRBD1
clone size: .
V gene: TRBV30
CDR3 DNA: TGTGCCTGGAGTGTAAAGGGACAGGGAGTACATGAGCAGTTCTTC
CDR3 protein: CAWSVKGQGVHEQFF

J gene: TRBJ2-7
D gene: .
clone size: .
V gene: TRBV6-5
CDR3 DNA: TGTGCCAGCTGTAGGGACGGAGGCTACGAGCAGTACTTC
CDR3 protein: CASCRDGGYEQYF

J gene: TRBJ1-2
D gene: .
clone size: once
V gene: TRBV11-2
CDR3 DNA: TGTGCCAGCAGCTATAACTATGGCTACACCTTC
CDR3 protein: CASSYNYGYTF

J gene: TRBJ1-2
D gene: TRBD1
clone size: .
V gene: TRBV11-1
CDR3 DNA: TGTGCCAGCAGCTTCGGCGTCGGACAGGGCTTGGGCTACACCTTC
CDR3 protein: CASSFGVGQGLGYTF

J gene: TRBJ2-7
D gene: .
clone size: .
V gene: TRBV30
CDR3 DNA: TGTGCCTGGAGCCCGTGGAGCGGGACAGCCTACGAGCAGTACTTC
CDR3 protein: CAWSPWSGTAYEQYF

J gene: TRBJ2-7
D gene: TRBD1
clone size: .
V gene: TRBV19
CDR3 DNA: TGTGCCAGTAGTACGACAGGGGGCGAGCAGTACTTC
CDR3 protein: CASSTTGGEQYF

J gene: TRBJ2-7
D gene: TRBD2
clone size: once
V gene: TRBV4-1
CDR3 DNA: TGCGCCAGCAGCCCACCGCCAGCGGGAGCGAGCTCCTACGAGCAGTACTTC
CDR3 protein: CASSPPPAGASSYEQYF

J gene: TRBJ1-2
D gene: .
clone size: once
V gene: TRBV6-5
CDR3 DNA: TGTGCCAGCAGTTACTTTTCCCAGGGGACATATGGCTACACCTTC
CDR3 protein: CASSYFSQGTYGYTF

J gene: TRBJ2-2
D gene: TRBD1
clone size: .
V gene: TRBV15
CDR3 DNA: TGTGCCACCGAACCGGGACAGGGGACCGGGGAGCTGTTTTTT
CDR3 protein: CATEPGQGTGELFF

J gene: TRBJ2-7
D gene: .
clone size: .
V gene: TRBV5-4
CDR3 DNA: TGTGCCAGCAGCAGAGAGGGGGCCTACGAGCAGTACTTC
CDR3 protein: CASSREGAYEQYF

J gene: TRBJ2-5
D gene: .
clone size: .
V gene: TRBV11-3
CDR3 DNA: TGTGCCAGCAGCTTTGGACAGGAGGGGGAGACCCAGTACTTC
CDR3 protein: CASSFGQEGETQYF

J gene: TRBJ1-3
D gene: TRBD1
clone size: few
V gene: TRBV5-4
CDR3 DNA: TGTGCCAGCAGCTCCCGGGACAGGGGGAACACCATATATTTT
CDR3 protein: CASSSRDRGNTIYF

J gene: TRBJ1-1
D gene: TRBD1
clone size: .
V gene: TRBV11-2
CDR3 DNA: TGTGCCAGCAGACTAACAGGGGTTATCCCTGAAGCTTTCTTT
CDR3 protein: CASRLTGVIPEAFF

J gene: TRBJ2-4
D gene: .
clone size: .
V gene: TRBV19
CDR3 DNA: TGTGCCAGTAGTATCCGGGAACTAGCCAAAAACATTCAGTACTTC
CDR3 protein: CASSIRELAKNIQYF

J gene: TRBJ1-2
D gene: TRBD1
clone size: .
V gene: TRBV28
CDR3 DNA: TGTGCCAGCAGTTTTCGAGGGGGCGCTAACTATGGCTACACCTTC
CDR3 protein: CASSFRGGANYGYTF

J gene: TRBJ1-5
D gene: .
clone size: .
V gene: TRBV5-8
CDR3 DNA: TGTGCCAGCAGCTTGGCTGGGAAGGGCAATCAGCCCCAGCATTTT
CDR3 protein: CASSLAGKGNQPQHF

J gene: TRBJ2-3
D gene: TRBD2
clone size: .
V gene: TRBV5-1
CDR3 DNA: TGCGCCAGCAGCGCAACTAGCGGGGGCGTGGACACGCAGTATTTT
CDR3 protein: CASSATSGGVDTQYF

J gene: TRBJ1-2
D gene: TRBD1
clone size: .
V gene: TRBV5-1
CDR3 DNA: TGCGCCAGCAGCTTGAATAGAGGGTCAGGGGGCTATGGCTACACCTTC
CDR3 protein: CASSLNRGSGGYGYTF

J gene: TRBJ1-2
D gene: TRBD1
clone size: .
V gene: TRBV14
CDR3 DNA: TGTGCCAGCAGCCCAAGACGGGACAGCATCTATGGCTACACCTTC
CDR3 protein: CASSPRRDSIYGYTF

J gene: TRBJ2-1
D gene: .
clone size: .
V gene: TRBV14
CDR3 DNA: TGTGCCAGCAGCGAGAGCCCGGGGAATGAGCAGTTCTTC
CDR3 protein: CASSESPGNEQFF

J gene: TRBJ2-5
D gene: .
clone size: .
V gene: TRBV9
CDR3 DNA: TGTGCCAGCAGCGTAGGGGATCTGGGGGGCGACGTTAGGGAGACCCAGTACTTC
CDR3 protein: CASSVGDLGGDVRETQYF